Listed here is a single T cell receptor (beta chain). This clonotype was observed a handful of times. Its antigen specificity is not known. The sample holds no much larger clone one base away, and base qualities are not on file. Only healthy Caucasian donors were included. Using Miltenyi CD45RO+ enrichment and human naive T-cell isolation kits, memory (CD45RO+) and naive T cells were isolated from PBMC. The sample belongs to a study of identical twins (dated by TCRdb to about 2016). With regard to the full study: To test whether fetal clonotypes persist, this study deep-sequenced TCR alpha and beta repertoires from monozygotic twins, from unrelated adults of various ages, and from cord blood. To rule out contamination, the twin experiments were replicated at different times with different library preparation protocols.

Libraries were prepared through 5' RACE. The instrument was an Illumina HiSeq 2000. Template switching introduced a universal primer binding site; the final cDNA contained a unique molecular identifier, enabling accurate counting of TCR cDNA molecules. Specific primers in the conserved constant-segment region were used to synthesize first-strand cDNA for TCR alpha and beta chains. To control for contamination, every cDNA library carried two barcodes: a SMART-Mk sample barcode plus Illumina barcodes. TruSeq adapter sequences along with Illumina sample barcodes were introduced in two successive PCR steps. Sequencing of the TCR alpha and beta cDNA libraries was done on the Illumina HiSeq platform using custom primers. Per the authors' processing: MiGEC processed the raw reads to extract unique molecular identifiers, while MiXCR was used to determine the CDR3 positions. For each individual, recombination models were inferred using an EM algorithm with the repgenHMM and IGoR tools. The tcR package in R was used for shared clonotype analysis, with sharing normalized by the product of cloneset sizes. To study raw recombination free of thymic and clonal selection effects, out-of-frame nonproductive sequences were analyzed. TCRdb handled the public reads itself, with Q25 trimming in fastp and clone calling in MiXCR, and kept productive beta chains. Merged by CDR3 protein, the rows form single entries marked with the most common genes and DNA. These V and J calls derive from TCRdb rather than the authors' analysis. Recorded for this sample are about 200,000 distinct CDR3 sequences; more than 9% of them occurred a single time. Of the sample, 10% is held by the ten largest clones.

V and J lose 0 bases and 0 bases, and a span of 9 bases separates them. Per the germline V gene, MNHEY is the CDR1 and SVGAGI is the CDR2. The CDR3 holds 16 amino acids from the cysteine to the phenylalanine. Only CDR3 DNA remains: 48 bases, in frame from the first base. The investigation overall reported the following: Excess twin sharing in beta out-of-frame sequences was weaker because fewer shared sequences lowered the signal-to-noise ratio. Compared with coincidental sharing between unrelated individuals, out-of-frame TCR alpha sequences shared between twins showed an excess of sequences with low generation probability. Fewer insertions were carried by abundant cord blood beta clonotypes, a similar but weaker trend appeared in young adult naive repertoires, and no such trend appeared in memory repertoires. Because the same donors could not be followed over many years, the conclusions relied on cross-sectional statistical analysis. Zero-insertion analyses could be partly confounded by invariant T cells such as MAIT and iNKT, though diverse VJ usage argued against such confounding for most clonotypes. In monozygotic twins, recombination models systematically underestimated out-of-frame TCR alpha sharing, but the models matched the sharing seen between unrelated individuals.

The sample taken for sequencing was memory T cells sorted from blood. What this sample's cell subset or site label stands for: CD45RO+ enriched T cells. Recombination linked TRBV6-5 to TRBJ1-3, with the D gene too uncertain to name. The sequence was collected from a man between 50 and 59 years old in good health. The CDR3 region reads CASSYSRFPSGNTIYF. The DNA sequence is given as TGTGCCAGCAGTTACTCACGGTTTCCCTCTGGAAACACCATATATTTT.